Many counts were recorded for the clone carrying this T cell receptor beta chain. Its target is not known. A much bigger clone sits one base away, suggesting this may be a read error. RNA transcripts were the source from which TCR beta CDR3 regions were amplified. The workflow started with a first-round RT-PCR run with HTBI primers and then moved on to a second-round multiplex PCR. One entry per CDR3 protein results from TCRdb running MiXCR on the multiplex PCR reads. The sample lists 400,000 or so distinct CDR3 sequences; roughly a sixth were seen once. The sample is drawn from a study of Graves' ophthalmopathy and Graves' hyperthyroidism. Notes on the study in general: Also, most clonotypes expanded in the thyroid above 0.001 frequency appeared in blood.

Germline CDR1 is MDHEN and CDR2 is SYDVKM. There are 15 residues in the CDR3. Trimming at V came to 7 bases and at J to 4 bases, leaving 12 bases not matched to a gene. The sample was peripheral blood. This TCR came from an adult woman with stable Graves' hyperthyroidism. V and J are TRBV28 and TRBJ1-2; 7 bases are a match to TRBD1. In DNA form, the CDR3 reads TGTGCCAGCACCTCGACAGGGCAAGCTAGCTATGGCTACACCTTC. Amino acids: CASTSTGQASYGYTF.